The 11 T cell receptor beta chains below come from one sample, sequenced in a study of blood T cell repertoires in COVID-19. Repertoires were generated with immunoSEQ multiplex PCR, while TCRdb's copy carries only in-frame clones and drops some. The profile shows over 150,000 clones, approximately 85% of them singletons. The sequenced sample consisted of peripheral blood. These TCRs come from a man aged 55 to 70 with COVID-19, enrolled during active disease.

The chain is built from TRBV11-2 and TRBJ1-1, with D unresolved. In germline, CDR1 is SGHAT, CDR2 FQNNGV. Deletions cut 0 bases from V and 2 bases from J, with 13 bases between. CDR3 length: 16 amino acids. CDR3 protein: CASSLEEGISNTEAFF. CDR3 in DNA: TGTGCCAGCAGCTTAGAAGAGGGAATATCCAACACTGAAGCTTTCTTT.

V gene TRBV7-2 combines with J gene TRBJ1-2, with D maybe TRBD1 (6 bases). The CDR3 extends over 15 amino acids. Germline V gives CDR1 SGHTA, CDR2 FQGNSA. The V end was cut by 1 base, the J end by 2 bases, with 11 bases between. The CDR3 protein is CASSLGIGGNYGYTF. The CDR3 nucleotides read TGTGCCAGCAGCTTAGGAATTGGGGGCAACTATGGCTACACCTTC.

The chain is built from TRBV6-1 and TRBJ2-1, with 8 bases fitting TRBD1. The CDR3 runs 16 residues. Germline trimming cut 4 bases from V and 2 bases from J; bases unmatched to any gene: 7. Germline values: CDR1 MNHNS, CDR2 SASEGT. The CDR3 DNA reads as TGTGCCAGCAGTGGCCGACCGACAGGGGCCTACAATGAGCAGTTCTTC. It encodes CASSGRPTGAYNEQFF.

The J gene is TRBJ2-7, the V gene TRBV18; TRBD2 matches at 8 bases. The CDR3 consists of 14 residues. In germline, CDR1 is KGHSH, CDR2 LQKENI. After removal of 0 bases from V and 4 bases from J, the junction contained 2 bases not matched to a gene. The DNA of the CDR3 is TGTGCCAGCTCACCACCGGGGACTAGTTACGAGCAGTACTTC. Translating gives CASSPPGTSYEQYF.

The chain couples TRBV11-2 to TRBJ1-6; 7 bases map to TRBD1. The V gene's germline CDR1 is SGHAT and CDR2 FQNNGV. This CDR3 region has 14 residues. J gave up 10 bases and V 5 bases, and 8 bases lay outside the gene matches. CDR3 in DNA: TGTGCCAGCAGCAGGGACAGCGGTCGGTCACCCCTCCACTTT. Amino acid sequence: CASSRDSGRSPLHF.

The V gene is TRBV18, the J gene TRBJ1-6; 8 bases match TRBD1. The trim removed 0 bases at V and 7 bases at J, leaving 8 bases unmatched. Germline assignment: CDR1 KGHSH and CDR2 LQKENI. The CDR3 contains 17 residues. CDR3 sequence reads: CASSPPDSGTGNSPLHF. CDR3 bases: TGTGCCAGCTCACCACCAGATTCAGGGACAGGCAATTCACCCCTCCACTTT.

The CDR3 DNA follows: TGCGCCAGCAGCTTTCCGGGACTCGGCACAGATACGCAGTATTTT. Encoded protein: CASSFPGLGTDTQYF. The chain links TRBV5-1 to TRBJ2-3, with D maybe TRBD2 (6 bases). Trimming shortened V by 2 bases and J by 1 base, and 11 bases separated the two germline ends. This CDR3 comprises 15 residues. CDR1 is SGHRS, CDR2 YFSETQ, per germline.

This sequence joins TRBV7-6 and TRBJ1-1; no definite D call. CDR1 is SGHVS, CDR2 FNYEAQ, per germline. V gave up 1 base and J gave up 3 bases, with 18 bases separating them. This CDR3 has 17 amino acids. This chain's CDR3 is CASSLGREIKGDTEAFF. In nucleotides, the CDR3 is TGTGCCAGCAGCTTAGGTAGGGAGATTAAAGGAGACACTGAAGCTTTCTTT.

This clone was observed a single time. The V gene is TRBV7-2, the J gene TRBJ1-3; 7 bases line up with TRBD1. This CDR3 has 13 residues. The ends lost 4 bases at V and 7 bases at J; junction bases unmatched: 4. Germline lookup yields CDR1 SGHTA and CDR2 FQGNSA. CDR3 residues: CASSSDRVNTIYF. CDR3 sequence (DNA): TGTGCCAGCAGCTCCGACAGGGTTAACACCATATATTTT.

The chain recombines TRBV24-1 with TRBJ1-5, with TRBD1 identical over 7 bases. Germline V CDR1 and CDR2: KGHDR, SFDVKD. This CDR3 contains 15 residues. V was pared by 2 bases and J by 2 bases, with 2 bases of the junction left unmatched. CDR3 nucleotides: TGTGCCACCAGTGATTCCGGGACAGGCAATCAGCCCCAGCATTTT. Its translation: CATSDSGTGNQPQHF.

This sequence joins TRBV3-1 (or the pseudogene TRBV3-2) and TRBJ1-5, with D possibly being TRBD1 (5 bases). The CDR3 extends over 15 amino acids. Germline CDR1 reads LGHDT; CDR2 reads YNNKEL (reference sequence). V lost 3 bases and J lost 7, with 16 bases in between. In DNA, the CDR3 is TGTGCCAGCAGCCACAAGGTCCAGGGAAGGCAGCCCCAGCATTTT. It translates to CASSHKVQGRQPQHF.